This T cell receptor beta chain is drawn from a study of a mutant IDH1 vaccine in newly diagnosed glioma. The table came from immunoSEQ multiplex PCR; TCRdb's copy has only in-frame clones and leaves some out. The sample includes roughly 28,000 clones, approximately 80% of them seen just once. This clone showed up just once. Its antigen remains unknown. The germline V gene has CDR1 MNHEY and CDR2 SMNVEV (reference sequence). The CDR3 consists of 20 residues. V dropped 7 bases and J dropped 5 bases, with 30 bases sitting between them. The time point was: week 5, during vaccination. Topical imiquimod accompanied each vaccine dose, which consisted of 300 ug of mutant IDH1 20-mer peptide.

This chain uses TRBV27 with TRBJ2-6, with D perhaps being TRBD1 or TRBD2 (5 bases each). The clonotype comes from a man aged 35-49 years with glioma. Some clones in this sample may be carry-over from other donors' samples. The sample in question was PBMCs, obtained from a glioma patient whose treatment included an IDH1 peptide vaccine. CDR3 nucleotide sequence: TGTGCCAGCACCTTCGGAAACGCACAATCCACGGGACGCTGGGCCAACGTCCTGACTTTC. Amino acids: CASTFGNAQSTGRWANVLTF.